A single sample gave rise to the 29 T cell receptor beta chains below, sequenced in a study of graft-versus-host responses after intestinal transplantation. No cognate antigen is known for these TCRs. Some clones are missing from TCRdb's copy, which holds only in-frame ones; the method was immunoSEQ multiplex PCR. Here the sample spans 90,000 to 150,000 clones, over 80% being singletons. Material: unstimulated CD4+ T cells sorted from spleen or lymph node cells, obtained before intestinal transplant. These receptors all come from a human donor who received an intestinal transplant.

Remarks on this clone: The same CDR3 also results from other DNA sequences found in this sample. The chain employs TRBV7-9 and TRBJ1-1; a weak D match, TRBD1 (5 bases). Per germline, CDR1 SEHNR and CDR2 FQNEAQ (reference sequence). CDR3 length equals 16 residues. Trimming stripped 2 bases from V and 4 bases from J, with 17 bases between. Here the CDR3 DNA reads TGTGCCAGCAGCTTAACAGGCCCATCAGGAGGCACTGAAGCTTTCTTT. Protein: CASSLTGPSGGTEAFF. Complete variable domain (other parts from reference TRBV7-9 and TRBJ1-1): DTGVSQNPRHKITKRGQNVTFRCDPISEHNRLYWYRQTLGQGPEFLTYFQNEAQLEKSRLLSDRFSAERPKGSFSTLEIQRTEQGDSAMYLCASSLTGPSGGTEAFFGQGTRLTVV.

This chain links TRBV7-8 with TRBJ1-2; D unclear. The CDR3 loop spans 13 amino acids. Per germline, CDR1 SGHVS and CDR2 FQNEAQ. V was pared by 5 bases and J by 4 bases, with 11 bases between. In DNA, the CDR3 is TGTGCCAGCAGCCCCGGACGGAGCTATGGCTACACCTTC. Amino acids: CASSPGRSYGYTF.

The J gene is TRBJ2-6, the V gene TRBV7-9, with 9 bases aligning to TRBD1. V lost 3 bases, J lost 1 base, and 7 bases stayed unmatched. Looked up from germline, CDR1 is SEHNR and CDR2 is FQNEAQ (reference sequence). The CDR3 sequence is 18 residues long. As DNA, the CDR3 is TGTGCCAGCAGCTTGTGGACAGGGGACTTTTCTGGGGCCAACGTCCTGACTTTC. Its protein is CASSLWTGDFSGANVLTF.

The chain employs TRBV12-5 and TRBJ1-2; tentatively, D is TRBD1 (6 bases). Trimming took off 4 bases at V and 7 bases at J, with 22 bases between the two ends. The CDR3 has 16 residues. Germline lookup yields CDR1 LGHNT and CDR2 FRNRAP. The CDR3 DNA is TGTGCTAGTGGTTCCTATGTGGGGGGGCTAGCATTTGGCTACACCTTC. Protein product: CASGSYVGGLAFGYTF. Combining the CDR3 with reference TRBV12-5 and TRBJ1-2 gives the whole variable domain DARVTQTPRHKVTEMGQEVTMRCQPILGHNTVFWYRQTMMQGLELLAYFRNRAPLDDSGMPKDRFSAEMPDATLATLKIQPSEPRDSAVYFCASGSYVGGLAFGYTFGSGTRLTVV.

This clone has just a few counts. The chain carries TRBV7-9 and TRBJ1-3; 7 nucleotides align to TRBD1. Losses at the gene ends were 5 bases for V and 2 bases for J; bases not matched to a gene: 3. The V gene's germline CDR1 is SEHNR and CDR2 FQNEAQ (reference sequence). The CDR3 spans 14 residues. CDR3 residues: CASSIGTAGNTIYF. CDR3 coding DNA: TGTGCCAGCAGCATCGGGACAGCTGGAAACACCATATATTTT. Supplemented by reference TRBV7-9 and TRBJ1-3, the full variable domain reads DTGVSQNPRHKITKRGQNVTFRCDPISEHNRLYWYRQTLGQGPEFLTYFQNEAQLEKSRLLSDRFSAERPKGSFSTLEIQRTEQGDSAMYLCASSIGTAGNTIYFGEGSWLTVV.

With respect to this clone: Compared with germline, one end of the junction differs, possibly owing to a read error. The V call is TRBV7-3, the J call TRBJ2-3; D unclear. The CDR3 is made up of 14 amino acids. Germline V gene sequence: CDR1 SGHTA, CDR2 FQGTGA. The CDR3, as DNA: TGTGCCAGCAGCCTCCTGGGGTCGGGCTCCCTGGCGGAGTTT. As protein: CASSLLGSGSLAEF.

This clone was observed a single time. V is TRBV6-1 and J is TRBJ1-5; D might be TRBD1 (5 bases). Germline V gives CDR1 MNHNS, CDR2 SASEGT. The CDR3 is 14 residues long. V gave up 2 bases and J gave up 7 bases, with 12 bases separating them. The CDR3 spells CASSESWGRQPQHF. CDR3 DNA sequence: TGTGCCAGCAGTGAATCCTGGGGACGCCAGCCCCAGCATTTT.

The V gene is TRBV6-5, the J gene TRBJ1-4; D is perhaps TRBD1 (6 bases). The germline V gene encodes CDR1 MNHEY and CDR2 SVGAGI. Trimming removed 8 bases at V and 8 bases at J, with 12 bases between. The CDR3 length is 12 residues. The CDR3 sequence is CASRAGVEKLFF. In DNA, the CDR3 is TGTGCCAGCCGGGCAGGGGTGGAAAAACTGTTTTTT.

Written as DNA, the CDR3 is TGTGCCAGCAGACTTGGCGGGGCGGTGTTCATGAACACTGAAGCTTTCTTT. This gives the protein CASRLGGAVFMNTEAFF. The chain joins TRBV2 to TRBJ1-1; D is perhaps TRBD1 (5 bases). With 6 bases removed from V and 0 bases from J, the gap between germline ends came to 20 bases. This CDR3 contains 17 residues. CDR1 SNHLY and CDR2 FYNNEI come from the germline V gene.

The chain combines TRBV5-4 with TRBJ1-1; maybe TRBD1 (5 bases). V was shortened by 4 bases and J by 0 bases, with 10 bases between the two germline ends. The CDR3 is 14 amino acids. CDR1 and CDR2 (germline): SGHNT, YYREEE (reference sequence). CDR3 in DNA: TGTGCCAGCAGCCCGGGGGGATTGAACACTGAAGCTTTCTTT. Amino acids: CASSPGGLNTEAFF.

The V gene is TRBV4-2, the J gene TRBJ1-2; D not certain. V was cut by 0 bases and J by 8 bases, with 19 bases left in between. The CDR3 totals 16 residues. Germline V gene sequence: CDR1 LGHNA, CDR2 YNFKEQ. This chain's CDR3 is CASSQDIGTSGKGYTF. CDR3 DNA: TGTGCCAGCAGCCAAGATATCGGAACCTCCGGCAAAGGCTACACCTTC.

The J gene is TRBJ1-5, the V gene TRBV6-5, with TRBD1 matching 9 bases. Per germline, CDR1 MNHEY and CDR2 SVGAGI. The CDR3 extends over 15 amino acids. V dropped 6 bases and J dropped 4; count of bases not matched to a gene: 7. The CDR3 reads CASRRDRGGNQPQHF. In DNA form, the CDR3 reads TGTGCCAGCAGACGAGACAGGGGGGGAAATCAGCCCCAGCATTTT.

In its sample, this clone was seen once. The chain employs TRBV5-1 and TRBJ2-3; tentatively, D is TRBD1 or TRBD2 (5 bases each). Trimming removed 0 bases from V and 6 bases from J, with 11 bases in between. The CDR3 extends over 14 amino acids. Looked up from germline, CDR1 is SGHRS and CDR2 is YFSETQ. CDR3 nucleotides: TGCGCCAGCAGCTTGGGAGGGGTTAGGGATACGCAGTATTTT. Its protein product is CASSLGGVRDTQYF.

This chain connects TRBV5-1 to TRBJ2-1; tentative D call: TRBD2 (5 bases). The germline V gene encodes CDR1 SGHRS and CDR2 YFSETQ. CDR3 length equals 15 residues. V lost 10 bases and J lost 0, with 17 bases in between. The CDR3 loop reads CAHNPRGSSYNEQFF. DNA of the CDR3: TGCGCCCACAACCCGAGAGGGAGCTCCTACAATGAGCAGTTCTTC.

The chain joins TRBV7-2 to TRBJ2-1, with 9 nucleotides matching TRBD2. The CDR3 length is 18 residues. Germline CDR1 and CDR2: SGHTA and FQGNSA. Losses at the gene ends were 8 bases for V and 4 bases for J; bases not matched to a gene: 18. This CDR3 is CASFGTSPSGRGYNEQFF. The CDR3 coding sequence is TGTGCCAGCTTCGGGACTAGCCCATCGGGAAGGGGATACAATGAGCAGTTCTTC.

This chain uses TRBV6-6 with TRBJ2-1; 9 bases agree with TRBD2. The CDR3 contains 16 residues. The J segment lost 7 bases and the V segment lost 6 bases, leaving 13 bases of the junction unmatched. CDR1 and CDR2 from the germline V gene are MNHNY and SVGAGI (reference sequence). The CDR3 sequence is CASRINRAGGGNEQFF. CDR3 DNA sequence: TGTGCCAGCAGAATTAATCGGGCGGGAGGGGGGAATGAGCAGTTCTTC.

The chain combines TRBV28 with TRBJ2-1; TRBD1 agrees at 7 bases. With V trimmed by 7 bases and J by 1 base, 10 bases remained unmatched. Germline assignment: CDR1 MDHEN and CDR2 SYDVKM. The CDR3 consists of 16 residues. CDR3 nucleotides: TGTGCCAGCATAACCCGGACGGGACAGTCCTACAATGAGCAGTTCTTC. Translating gives CASITRTGQSYNEQFF.

The J gene is TRBJ1-2, the V gene TRBV18, with no clear D. Germline CDR1 is KGHSH and CDR2 is LQKENI. The V end was cut by 5 bases, the J end by 4 bases, with 11 bases between. The CDR3 covers 13 residues. CDR3 bases: TGTGCCAGCTCATCCTGGGCGGGCTATGGCTACACCTTC. Translation gives CASSSWAGYGYTF.

V and J are TRBV4-1 and TRBJ2-1; 10 bases are a match to TRBD2. The CDR3 totals 13 residues. Trimming at V came to 2 bases and at J to 10 bases, leaving 2 bases not matched to a gene. CDR1 and CDR2 from the germline V gene are MGHRA and YSYEKL. Here the CDR3 DNA reads TGCGCCAGCAGCCAAAGCGGGAGGGGCGAGCAGTTCTTC. This codes for CASSQSGRGEQFF.

The genes are TRBV4-1 and TRBJ2-4; TRBD2 might be the D (5 bases). Deletions cut 3 bases from V and 2 bases from J, with 11 bases between. This CDR3 spans 15 amino acids. CDR1 MGHRA and CDR2 YSYEKL come from the germline V gene. The CDR3 DNA reads TGCGCCAGCAGCCACCCGGAGGTCCCCAAAAACATTCAGTACTTC. Protein sequence: CASSHPEVPKNIQYF.

This CDR3 reads CASSRGQGAIGELFF. Here the CDR3 DNA reads TGCGCCAGCAGTCGTGGACAGGGGGCGATCGGGGAGCTGTTTTTT. The J gene is TRBJ2-2, the V gene TRBV10-1, with 11 positions matching TRBD1. The CDR3 sequence is 15 residues long. Germline loops: CDR1 WNHNN, CDR2 SYGVQD (reference sequence). V shed 5 bases, J shed 7 bases, and the junction held 6 bases outside the gene matches.

This clone was picked up one time. This chain links TRBV6-6 with TRBJ1-1; tentatively, D is TRBD1 (6 bases). The CDR3 has 16 amino acids. Germline values: CDR1 MNHNY, CDR2 SVGAGI (reference sequence). The germline V and J ends were trimmed by 5 bases and 0 bases, with 16 bases remaining between them. The CDR3 coding sequence is TGTGCCAGCAGTACCCGGGGGCTCGGGGTGAACACTGAAGCTTTCTTT. Protein sequence: CASSTRGLGVNTEAFF.

The genes are TRBV2 and TRBJ2-7, with 12 bases that match TRBD2. There are 21 residues in the CDR3. The germline gives CDR1 SNHLY, CDR2 FYNNEI. With 7 bases clipped from V and 1 base from J, the junction kept 23 bases outside the gene matches. The CDR3 nucleotides are TGTGCCAGCATCTCGGAGGGGATCCTAGCGGGAGGGCCATGGGGATCCTACGAGCAGTACTTC. Protein sequence: CASISEGILAGGPWGSYEQYF.

The gene calls are TRBV27 and TRBJ2-2; D uncertain. This CDR3 contains 14 residues. CDR1 MNHEY and CDR2 SMNVEV come from the germline V gene (reference sequence). Deletions cut 7 bases from V and 1 base from J, with 10 bases between. CDR3 nucleotide sequence: TGTGCCAGCACTACTGTGGGGAACACCGGGGAGCTGTTTTTT. Translating gives CASTTVGNTGELFF.

The chain is built from TRBV6-4 and TRBJ2-1, with 12 bases matching TRBD2. The CDR3 has 15 residues. Germline V gives CDR1 MRHNA, CDR2 SNTAGT. V lost 3 bases, J lost 5 bases, and 2 bases stayed unmatched. CDR3 in DNA: TGTGCCAGCAGTGAACTAGCGGGAGGCCACAATGAGCAGTTCTTC. Encoded protein: CASSELAGGHNEQFF.

CDR3 sequence: CASKSRGGNQPQHF. In nucleotides, the CDR3 is TGTGCCAGCAAAAGCAGGGGCGGCAATCAGCCCCAGCATTTT. The chain carries TRBV6-5 and TRBJ1-5, with a tentative D call TRBD1 (6 bases). Looked up from germline, CDR1 is MNHEY and CDR2 is SVGAGI. Trimming took 7 bases from V and 2 from J, leaving 12 bases between them. This CDR3 spans 14 amino acids.

The chain employs TRBV28 and TRBJ1-1, with 9 bases lining up with TRBD1. Germline V gene data show CDR1 as MDHEN and CDR2 as SYDVKM. The CDR3 contains 15 residues. With 6 bases clipped from V and 6 bases from J, the junction kept 11 bases outside the gene matches. In DNA, the CDR3 is TGTGCCAGCAGCTCTAGACAGGGGGGGGGCGCTGAAGCTTTCTTT. Its translation is CASSSRQGGGAEAFF.

The genes are TRBV14 and TRBJ2-7; D gene uncertain. V lost 4 bases to trimming and J lost 2 bases, with 18 bases between them. CDR3 length: 16 amino acids. The germline V gene has CDR1 SGHDN and CDR2 FVKESK. CDR3 bases: TGTGCCAGCAGCCCCTACCTAGGAGCTGATCCCTACGAGCAGTACTTC. Protein product: CASSPYLGADPYEQYF.

This clone was found once. This chain connects TRBV5-1 to TRBJ1-2; no firm D call. This CDR3 contains 15 residues. The germline V and J ends were trimmed by 0 bases and 9 bases, with 18 bases remaining between them. Germline V lookup: CDR1 SGHRS, CDR2 YFSETQ. The CDR3 DNA reads TGCGCCAGCAGCTTGGAGGCAGGACCCGGCCGTAGCTACACCTTC. This encodes CASSLEAGPGRSYTF.